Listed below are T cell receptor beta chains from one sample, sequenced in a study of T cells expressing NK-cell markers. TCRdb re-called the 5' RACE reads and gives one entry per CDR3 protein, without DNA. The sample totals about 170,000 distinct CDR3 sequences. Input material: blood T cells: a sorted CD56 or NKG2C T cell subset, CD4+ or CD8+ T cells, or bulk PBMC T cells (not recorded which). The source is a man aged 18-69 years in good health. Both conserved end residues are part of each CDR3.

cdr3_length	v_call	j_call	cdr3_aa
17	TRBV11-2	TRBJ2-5	CASSRPRQGGYQETQYF
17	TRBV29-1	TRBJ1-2	CSVDGGQTTKKDYGYTF
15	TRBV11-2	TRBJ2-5	CASSLGGQTLETQYF
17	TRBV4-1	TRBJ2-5	CASSQDPGGGYQETQYF
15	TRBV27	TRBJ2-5	CASSLFSGVAETQYF
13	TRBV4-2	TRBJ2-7	CASSHQDNYEQYF
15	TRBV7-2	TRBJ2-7	CASSFLGPSSYEQYF
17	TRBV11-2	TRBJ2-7	CASSLAGVSSIRYEQYF
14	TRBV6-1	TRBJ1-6	CASPTGLRNSPLHF
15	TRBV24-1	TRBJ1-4	CATSEPIIPNEKLFF
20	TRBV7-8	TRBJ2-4	CASSLLIEAGANLAKNIQYF
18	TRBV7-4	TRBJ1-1	CASTKLLGAGGTNTEAFF
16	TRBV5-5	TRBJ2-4	CASSFRQGWAKNIQYF
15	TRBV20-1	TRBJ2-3	CSARDSLSPTDTQYF
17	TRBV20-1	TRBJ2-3	CSARPYGTRASTDTQYF
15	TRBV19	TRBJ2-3	CASSIDTRSTDTQYF
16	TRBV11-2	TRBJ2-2	CASSSTSGGAFGELFF
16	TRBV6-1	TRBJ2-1	CASTYAAGDSYNEQFF
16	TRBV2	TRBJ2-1	CASSGVPGVSYNEQFF
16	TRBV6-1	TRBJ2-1	CASSSAQAGGPDEQFF
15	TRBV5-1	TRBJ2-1	CASKLISGSYNEQFF
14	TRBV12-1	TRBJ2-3	CASSFREDTDTQYF
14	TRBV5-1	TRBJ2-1	CASSPGTGGDEQFF
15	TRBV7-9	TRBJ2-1	CASSLARQGTYEQFF
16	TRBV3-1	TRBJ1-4	CASSQDPDSWNEKLFF
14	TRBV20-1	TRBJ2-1	CSAKSYGLGDEQFF